This T cell receptor (beta chain) came from a study of T cell responses to AZD1222 COVID-19 vaccine. Concerning this clone: The antigen remains unidentified.

Clones were read by immunoSEQ multiplex PCR, and TCRdb kept only the in-frame ones, dropping some. The sample records 150,000 to 200,000 clones, about nine tenths being singletons. V lost 4 bases, J lost 1 base, and 9 bases lay in between. The germline CDR1 and CDR2 sequences are KGHDR and SFDVKD. The CDR3 has 15 amino acids. General study points: Donors skewed white British and female; clonal diversity was possibly underestimated. Nearly half of spike-specific TCRs reportedly target unmutated variant regions.

The rearrangement joins TRBV24-1 to TRBJ2-2; tentative D call: TRBD2 (6 bases). The sequence came from an adult who received the AZD1222 COVID-19 vaccine. Specimen: peripheral blood, collected 28 days after the second AZD1222 dose. This chain's CDR3 is CATSDRDLNTGELFF. The CDR3 DNA follows: TGTGCCACCAGTGACCGGGACTTGAACACCGGGGAGCTGTTTTTT.